The rows below give T cell receptor beta chains drawn from one sample of a study of blood T cell repertoires in COVID-19. Sequencing was performed with immunoSEQ multiplex PCR; in TCRdb, only in-frame clones are kept and a portion is missing. The data hold about 230,000 clones, with less than 85% observed a single time. The sample was peripheral blood. Source of these receptors: a woman in her 70s with active or convalescent COVID-19. Both conserved end residues are part of each CDR3. Each record gives: V gene, CDR3 length, D gene, J gene, clone size, CDR3 DNA, CDR3 protein. The D gene is left open where the match is weak. Some rows mark clone size as missing; the rest say once, few, many or name a class of expanded clone.

v_call: TRBV14; cdr3_length: 17; d_call: TRBD2; j_call: TRBJ2-7; clone_size: few; cdr3_nt: TGTGCCAGCAGCGAGGGACTAGCGGGAGGGCTTTCCTACGAGCAGTACTTC; cdr3_aa: CASSEGLAGGLSYEQYF
v_call: TRBV5-6; cdr3_length: 14; d_call: .; j_call: TRBJ1-2; clone_size: .; cdr3_nt: TGTGCCAGCAGCCGACTACAGCCCATCTATGGCTACACCTTC; cdr3_aa: CASSRLQPIYGYTF
v_call: TRBV5-4; cdr3_length: 16; d_call: TRBD2; j_call: TRBJ2-3; clone_size: .; cdr3_nt: TGTGCCAGCAGTCTCATAGCGGCGGGGGGGAGGGATACGCAGTATTTT; cdr3_aa: CASSLIAAGGRDTQYF
v_call: TRBV15; cdr3_length: 14; d_call: .; j_call: TRBJ2-7; clone_size: few; cdr3_nt: TGTGCCACCAGCAGAGACCGACAGGACTACGAGCAGTACTTC; cdr3_aa: CATSRDRQDYEQYF
v_call: TRBV9; cdr3_length: 14; d_call: .; j_call: TRBJ1-2; clone_size: .; cdr3_nt: TGTGCCAGCAGCGTAGATATCAGGTTCCATGGCTACACCTTC; cdr3_aa: CASSVDIRFHGYTF
v_call: TRBV18; cdr3_length: 15; d_call: .; j_call: TRBJ1-1; clone_size: .; cdr3_nt: TGTGCCAGCTCAGCCCCTTCGGGGTGGGGCACTGAAGCTTTCTTT; cdr3_aa: CASSAPSGWGTEAFF
v_call: TRBV5-1; cdr3_length: 13; d_call: .; j_call: TRBJ2-1; clone_size: .; cdr3_nt: TGCGCCAGCAGCTTGGGTCTCCCGAATGAGCAGTTCTTC; cdr3_aa: CASSLGLPNEQFF
v_call: TRBV27; cdr3_length: 15; d_call: .; j_call: TRBJ2-7; clone_size: .; cdr3_nt: TGTGCCAGCAGTCCCACCTCCTCTAGCTCCTACGAGCAGTACTTC; cdr3_aa: CASSPTSSSSYEQYF
v_call: TRBV18; cdr3_length: 13; d_call: .; j_call: TRBJ1-5; clone_size: .; cdr3_nt: TGTGCCAGCTCCCCCGTAACGGATCAGCCCCAGCATTTT; cdr3_aa: CASSPVTDQPQHF
v_call: TRBV5-1; cdr3_length: 16; d_call: TRBD2; j_call: TRBJ2-5; clone_size: .; cdr3_nt: TGCGCCAGCAGCTTGGGGACTAGCGGGCGGCAAGAGACCCAGTACTTC; cdr3_aa: CASSLGTSGRQETQYF
v_call: TRBV30; cdr3_length: 18; d_call: .; j_call: TRBJ2-7; clone_size: .; cdr3_nt: TGTGCCTGGAGTGGTATGTGGGAGTGGAGAAGCGGATCCTACGAGCAGTACTTC; cdr3_aa: CAWSGMWEWRSGSYEQYF
v_call: TRBV29-1; cdr3_length: 13; d_call: TRBD2; j_call: TRBJ2-7; clone_size: .; cdr3_nt: TGCAGCGTGGGGAGACTAGCGGGACGTGAGCAGTACTTC; cdr3_aa: CSVGRLAGREQYF
v_call: TRBV3-1/TRBV3-2; cdr3_length: 15; d_call: TRBD2; j_call: TRBJ2-1; clone_size: once; cdr3_nt: TGTGCCAGCAGCCTGTTAGCGGGGTCCTACAATGAGCAGTTCTTC; cdr3_aa: CASSLLAGSYNEQFF
v_call: TRBV18; cdr3_length: 18; d_call: TRBD2; j_call: TRBJ2-5; clone_size: once; cdr3_nt: TGTGCCAGCTCGGGCCGGGGGCCGGGACTAGCGGGACCAGAGACCCAGTACTTC; cdr3_aa: CASSGRGPGLAGPETQYF
v_call: TRBV3-1/TRBV3-2; cdr3_length: 16; d_call: TRBD1; j_call: TRBJ1-2; clone_size: few; cdr3_nt: TGTGCCAGCAGACCTTCTCTCGGACAGGGGGCGCTAGGCTACACCTTC; cdr3_aa: CASRPSLGQGALGYTF
v_call: TRBV30; cdr3_length: 15; d_call: TRBD2; j_call: TRBJ2-1; clone_size: few; cdr3_nt: TGTGCCTGGAGTCGGGGTAGCGGGAATTTCAATGAGCAGTTCTTC; cdr3_aa: CAWSRGSGNFNEQFF
v_call: TRBV5-6; cdr3_length: 14; d_call: .; j_call: TRBJ1-2; clone_size: few; cdr3_nt: TGTGCCAGCAGCCGCGGACAGTCCTACTATGGCTACACCTTC; cdr3_aa: CASSRGQSYYGYTF
v_call: TRBV7-6; cdr3_length: 15; d_call: TRBD1; j_call: TRBJ2-2; clone_size: .; cdr3_nt: TGTGCCAGCAGCCTAGGGGGCGGACACACCGGGGAGCTGTTTTTT; cdr3_aa: CASSLGGGHTGELFF
v_call: TRBV21-1; cdr3_length: 18; d_call: .; j_call: TRBJ1-4; clone_size: .; cdr3_nt: TGTGCCAGCAGCAAAGAAAAGAACAGGGGGCCGAATATTGAAAAACTGTTTTTT; cdr3_aa: CASSKEKNRGPNIEKLFF
v_call: TRBV4-1; cdr3_length: 18; d_call: TRBD2; j_call: TRBJ2-3; clone_size: .; cdr3_nt: TGCGCCAGCAGCCAAGATGGCCTAGCGGGGGGGTACACAGATACGCAGTATTTT; cdr3_aa: CASSQDGLAGGYTDTQYF
v_call: TRBV4-2; cdr3_length: 12; d_call: .; j_call: TRBJ1-1; clone_size: .; cdr3_nt: TGTGCCAGCAGCCATAGAGGCGGTGAAGCTTTCTTT; cdr3_aa: CASSHRGGEAFF
v_call: TRBV6-4; cdr3_length: 15; d_call: .; j_call: TRBJ1-5; clone_size: .; cdr3_nt: TGTGCCAGCAGTGAAATGTCAGGGCCCAATCAGCCCCAGCATTTT; cdr3_aa: CASSEMSGPNQPQHF
v_call: TRBV6-5; cdr3_length: 14; d_call: .; j_call: TRBJ1-4; clone_size: .; cdr3_nt: TGTGCCAGCAAATCCGGGGCAACTAATGAAAAACTGTTTTTT; cdr3_aa: CASKSGATNEKLFF
v_call: TRBV5-1; cdr3_length: 15; d_call: .; j_call: TRBJ2-3; clone_size: .; cdr3_nt: TGCGCCAGCAGCTTCCATATACCCGCGTTAGATACGCAGTATTTT; cdr3_aa: CASSFHIPALDTQYF
v_call: TRBV7-2; cdr3_length: 18; d_call: TRBD1; j_call: TRBJ1-4; clone_size: .; cdr3_nt: TGTGCCAGCAGCCCCCGGGGGGGACAGTTTGCAACTAATGAAAAACTGTTTTTT; cdr3_aa: CASSPRGGQFATNEKLFF
v_call: TRBV27; cdr3_length: 13; d_call: TRBD1; j_call: TRBJ2-5; clone_size: once; cdr3_nt: TGTGCCAGCAGTGGACAGGTCCAAGAGACCCAGTACTTC; cdr3_aa: CASSGQVQETQYF
v_call: TRBV15; cdr3_length: 15; d_call: TRBD2; j_call: TRBJ2-1; clone_size: few; cdr3_nt: TGTGCCACCAGGGTTAGCGGGAGCTCCTACAATGAGCAGTTCTTC; cdr3_aa: CATRVSGSSYNEQFF
v_call: TRBV28; cdr3_length: 14; d_call: .; j_call: TRBJ2-3; clone_size: .; cdr3_nt: TGTGCCAGCAGTTCTCCCGGGACTCCCTTTGGGCAGTATTTT; cdr3_aa: CASSSPGTPFGQYF
v_call: TRBV25-1; cdr3_length: 16; d_call: TRBD2; j_call: TRBJ2-7; clone_size: .; cdr3_nt: TGTGCCAGCAGGTCCTCCGGGACTAGCGGTACCTACGAGCAGTACTTC; cdr3_aa: CASRSSGTSGTYEQYF
v_call: TRBV5-4; cdr3_length: 13; d_call: .; j_call: TRBJ1-1; clone_size: .; cdr3_nt: TGTGCCAGCAGCTTGAGAGGGGGCACTGAAGCTTTCTTT; cdr3_aa: CASSLRGGTEAFF
v_call: TRBV12-3/TRBV12-4; cdr3_length: 12; d_call: TRBD2; j_call: TRBJ2-7; clone_size: few; cdr3_nt: TGTGCCAGCGCGTTGCGGGAGGGGGAGCAGTACTTC; cdr3_aa: CASALREGEQYF
v_call: TRBV7-3; cdr3_length: 15; d_call: TRBD1; j_call: TRBJ1-2; clone_size: .; cdr3_nt: TGTGCCAGCAGCCCGACAGGGTCCGGTGACTATGGCTACACCTTC; cdr3_aa: CASSPTGSGDYGYTF
v_call: TRBV12-5; cdr3_length: 14; d_call: .; j_call: TRBJ1-3; clone_size: .; cdr3_nt: TGTGCTAGTGGTTTCCGGGACTCTGGAAACACCATATATTTT; cdr3_aa: CASGFRDSGNTIYF
v_call: TRBV5-6; cdr3_length: 13; d_call: TRBD2; j_call: TRBJ2-4; clone_size: .; cdr3_nt: TGTGCCAGCAGCAGTAGCGGGATGAACATTCAGTACTTC; cdr3_aa: CASSSSGMNIQYF
v_call: TRBV30; cdr3_length: 15; d_call: TRBD2; j_call: TRBJ2-7; clone_size: many; cdr3_nt: TGTGCCTGGAGCTTTGGGCTAGCGGGAAGATACGAGCAGTACTTC; cdr3_aa: CAWSFGLAGRYEQYF
v_call: TRBV7-9; cdr3_length: 13; d_call: .; j_call: TRBJ2-7; clone_size: few; cdr3_nt: TGTGCCAGCAGCCTTGACAGAACCTACGAGCAGTACTTC; cdr3_aa: CASSLDRTYEQYF
v_call: TRBV7-9; cdr3_length: 17; d_call: .; j_call: TRBJ1-1; clone_size: .; cdr3_nt: TGTGCCAGCAGCTTAGGCTTGCAGGGGAGATTGAACACTGAAGCTTTCTTT; cdr3_aa: CASSLGLQGRLNTEAFF
v_call: TRBV9; cdr3_length: 14; d_call: TRBD1; j_call: TRBJ2-1; clone_size: .; cdr3_nt: TGTGCCAGCAGTATTCGGACAGGGGGCAATGAGCAGTTCTTC; cdr3_aa: CASSIRTGGNEQFF
v_call: TRBV29-1; cdr3_length: 13; d_call: .; j_call: TRBJ1-4; clone_size: .; cdr3_nt: TGCAGCGCCTCGGACAGAACTAATGAAAAACTGTTTTTT; cdr3_aa: CSASDRTNEKLFF
v_call: TRBV6-4; cdr3_length: 16; d_call: TRBD1; j_call: TRBJ1-2; clone_size: .; cdr3_nt: TGTGCCAGCAGTGATACCGGACAGGGGTTACGCTATGGCTACACCTTC; cdr3_aa: CASSDTGQGLRYGYTF
v_call: TRBV7-9; cdr3_length: 18; d_call: TRBD2; j_call: TRBJ2-1; clone_size: .; cdr3_nt: TGTGCCAGCAGCTTAGCGTTCGGAACGGGGGGGCTATCGGATGAGCAGTTCTTC; cdr3_aa: CASSLAFGTGGLSDEQFF
v_call: TRBV5-6; cdr3_length: 13; d_call: .; j_call: TRBJ2-5; clone_size: .; cdr3_nt: TGTGCCAGCAGGGAGCCGGTCCAAGAGACCCAGTACTTC; cdr3_aa: CASREPVQETQYF
v_call: TRBV12-3/TRBV12-4; cdr3_length: 11; d_call: .; j_call: TRBJ1-2; clone_size: .; cdr3_nt: TGTGCCAGCAGTTTCCTCCATGGCTACACCTTC; cdr3_aa: CASSFLHGYTF
v_call: TRBV18; cdr3_length: 12; d_call: .; j_call: TRBJ1-2; clone_size: .; cdr3_nt: TGTGCCAGCTCATCGGACAGCTATGGCTACACCTTC; cdr3_aa: CASSSDSYGYTF
v_call: TRBV27; cdr3_length: 13; d_call: .; j_call: TRBJ1-6; clone_size: .; cdr3_nt: TGTGCCAGCAGTGCCCAGGCGATATCACCCCTCCACTTT; cdr3_aa: CASSAQAISPLHF
v_call: TRBV5-5; cdr3_length: 16; d_call: TRBD1; j_call: TRBJ1-2; clone_size: .; cdr3_nt: TGTGCCAGCAGGCCTCAGGGGGCGGTCTCCAACTATGGCTACACCTTC; cdr3_aa: CASRPQGAVSNYGYTF
v_call: TRBV3-1/TRBV3-2; cdr3_length: 16; d_call: .; j_call: TRBJ1-2; clone_size: .; cdr3_nt: TGTGCCAGCAGCCAAGGTTCCTCCGGGAATAACTATGGCTACACCTTC; cdr3_aa: CASSQGSSGNNYGYTF
v_call: TRBV10-3; cdr3_length: 16; d_call: TRBD2; j_call: TRBJ2-1; clone_size: .; cdr3_nt: TGTGCCATCAATCATCGTGGCGGGGGGACCTACAATGAGCAGTTCTTC; cdr3_aa: CAINHRGGGTYNEQFF
v_call: TRBV29-1; cdr3_length: 12; d_call: .; j_call: TRBJ1-3; clone_size: few; cdr3_nt: TGCAGCGCCCAAGCCCCTGGAAACACCATATATTTT; cdr3_aa: CSAQAPGNTIYF
v_call: TRBV21-1; cdr3_length: 16; d_call: .; j_call: TRBJ2-5; clone_size: .; cdr3_nt: TGTGCCAGCAGCGGACGGTGGACTAGCGGGGGGGAGACCCAGTACTTC; cdr3_aa: CASSGRWTSGGETQYF
v_call: TRBV12-3/TRBV12-4; cdr3_length: 12; d_call: .; j_call: TRBJ1-1; clone_size: .; cdr3_nt: TGTGCCAGCAGTTGGGGACTCACTGAAGCTTTCTTT; cdr3_aa: CASSWGLTEAFF
v_call: TRBV4-2; cdr3_length: 16; d_call: .; j_call: TRBJ2-3; clone_size: .; cdr3_nt: TGTGCCAGCAGCCAAGGAGGGGGGGACATCACAGATACGCAGTATTTT; cdr3_aa: CASSQGGGDITDTQYF
v_call: TRBV6-4; cdr3_length: 12; d_call: TRBD1; j_call: TRBJ1-2; clone_size: .; cdr3_nt: TGTGCCAGCCCGGACAGGGGAGGAGGCTACACCTTC; cdr3_aa: CASPDRGGGYTF
v_call: TRBV28; cdr3_length: 14; d_call: TRBD1; j_call: TRBJ1-5; clone_size: .; cdr3_nt: TGTGCCAGCAGACCCGGGACAGGGGGCCAGCCCCAGCATTTT; cdr3_aa: CASRPGTGGQPQHF
v_call: TRBV14; cdr3_length: 12; d_call: .; j_call: TRBJ1-4; clone_size: .; cdr3_nt: TGTGCCAGCAGCCTCTTCCCGGGGAAACTGTTTTTT; cdr3_aa: CASSLFPGKLFF